The following is a TCR beta chain sequence with its context. The length of the CDR3 is 18 residues. Germline V CDR1 and CDR2: MDHEN, SYDVKM. With V trimmed by 6 bases and J by 0 bases, 14 bases remained unmatched. Generated by immunoSEQ multiplex PCR, the TCRdb table keeps only in-frame clones and is missing some. This sample has more than 95,000 clones; around 80% occur once, and the top ten carry about 6%. This sample was included in a study of blood T cell repertoires in COVID-19. The sequence was obtained from a man aged 80 or over with active or convalescent COVID-19. The sample consisted of peripheral blood. The chain employs TRBV28 and TRBJ1-5; 7 bases agree with TRBD1. This chain's CDR3 is CASSRAPGQRYSNQPQHF. The CDR3 DNA reads as TGTGCCAGCAGCCGAGCGCCGGGACAGAGATATAGCAATCAGCCCCAGCATTTT.